This passage covers 2 T cell receptor beta chains from one sample sequenced in a study of blood T cell repertoires in COVID-19. Profiling relied on immunoSEQ multiplex PCR, and the TCRdb table lists in-frame clones only, not all of them. The data show roughly 81,000 clones, with over 75% seen just once and about 2% held by the top ten. The sequencing sample was made of peripheral blood. The receptors here all came from a woman between 65 and 79 years old with acute or convalescent COVID-19.

This clone was detected many times. The V gene is TRBV19, the J gene TRBJ2-7, with TRBD1 matching over 8 bases. CDR3 length: 14 amino acids. Germline lookup yields CDR1 LNHDA and CDR2 SQIVND (reference sequence). The junction had 10 bases not matched to a gene; V was cut back by 7 bases and J by 5 bases. CDR3 protein: CASNQPGQGNEQYF. The DNA of the CDR3 is TGTGCCAGTAACCAACCTGGACAGGGAAACGAGCAGTACTTC.

This chain links TRBV6-5 with TRBJ1-5; D is uncertain. Per the germline V gene, CDR1 is MNHEY and CDR2 is SVGAGI. The CDR3 has 14 residues. Trimming pared 7 bases from V and 1 base from J, leaving 11 bases between. CDR3 DNA sequence: TGTGCCAGCAACCAAGCTCCGAGCAATCAGCCCCAGCATTTT. Amino acids: CASNQAPSNQPQHF.